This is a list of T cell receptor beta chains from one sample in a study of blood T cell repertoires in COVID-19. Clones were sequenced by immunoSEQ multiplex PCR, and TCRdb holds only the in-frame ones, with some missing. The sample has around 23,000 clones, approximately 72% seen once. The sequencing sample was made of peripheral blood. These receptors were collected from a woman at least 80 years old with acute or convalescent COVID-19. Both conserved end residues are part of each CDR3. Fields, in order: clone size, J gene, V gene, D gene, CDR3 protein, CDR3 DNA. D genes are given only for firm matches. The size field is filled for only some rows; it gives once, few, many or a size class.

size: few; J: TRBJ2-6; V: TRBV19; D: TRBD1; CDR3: CASSDRGTSGANVLTF; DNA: TGTGCCAGTTCAGACAGGGGAACTTCTGGGGCCAACGTCCTGACTTTC
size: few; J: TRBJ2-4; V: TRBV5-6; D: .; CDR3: CASSLIEAKNIQYF; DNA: TGTGCCAGCAGCTTGATTGAGGCCAAAAACATTCAGTACTTC
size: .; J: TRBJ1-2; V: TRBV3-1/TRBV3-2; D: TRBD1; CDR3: CASSRDRGSYGYTF; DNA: TGTGCCAGCAGCCGGGACAGGGGGTCCTATGGCTACACCTTC
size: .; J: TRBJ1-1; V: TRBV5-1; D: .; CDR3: CASSVSADTEAFF; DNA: TGCGCCAGCAGCGTCAGTGCGGACACTGAAGCTTTCTTT
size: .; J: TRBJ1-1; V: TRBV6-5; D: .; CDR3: CASAQWMNTEAFF; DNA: TGTGCCAGCGCACAGTGGATGAACACTGAAGCTTTCTTT
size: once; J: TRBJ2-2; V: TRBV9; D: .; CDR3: CASSVGGHGELFF; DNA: TGTGCCAGCAGCGTTGGGGGCCACGGGGAGCTGTTTTTT
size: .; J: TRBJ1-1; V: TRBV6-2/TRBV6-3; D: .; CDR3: CASSSRLYTEAFF; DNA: TGTGCCAGCAGTTCAAGACTCTACACTGAAGCTTTCTTT
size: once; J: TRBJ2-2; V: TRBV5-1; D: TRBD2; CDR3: CASSGRDTGELFF; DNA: TGCGCCAGCAGCGGGAGGGACACCGGGGAGCTGTTTTTT
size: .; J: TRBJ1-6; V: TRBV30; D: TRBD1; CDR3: CAWNRQGSGSGPLHF; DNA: TGTGCCTGGAATCGACAGGGAAGTGGTTCGGGACCCCTCCACTTT
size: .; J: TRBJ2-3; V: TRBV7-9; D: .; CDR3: CASSSKQRLGASQYF; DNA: TGTGCCAGCAGCTCCAAACAAAGACTAGGAGCTTCGCAGTATTTT
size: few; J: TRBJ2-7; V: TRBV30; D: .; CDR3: CAWSSGLYEQYF; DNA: TGTGCCTGGAGTAGCGGACTCTACGAGCAGTACTTC
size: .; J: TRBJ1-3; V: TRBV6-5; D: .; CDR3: CASRHDRTSGNTIYF; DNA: TGTGCCAGCAGGCACGACAGGACCTCTGGAAACACCATATATTTT
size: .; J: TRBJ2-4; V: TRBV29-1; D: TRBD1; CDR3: CSVETGSRQVPNIQYF; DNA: TGCAGCGTTGAGACAGGGTCCCGACAGGTTCCAAACATTCAGTACTTC
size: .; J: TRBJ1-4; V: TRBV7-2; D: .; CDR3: CASSLRRGGEKLFF; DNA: TGTGCCAGCAGCTTACGTCGGGGGGGAGAAAAACTGTTTTTT
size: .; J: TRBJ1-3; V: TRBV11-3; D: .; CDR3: CASSLYPGNTIYF; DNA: TGTGCCAGCAGCTTATATCCGGGAAACACCATATATTTT
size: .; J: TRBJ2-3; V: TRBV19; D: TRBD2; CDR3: CASSTGTRSDTQYF; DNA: TGTGCCAGTAGTACTGGGACTAGATCAGATACGCAGTATTTT
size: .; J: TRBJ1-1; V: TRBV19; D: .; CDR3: CASSHRQRTEAFF; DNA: TGTGCCAGTAGCCACCGACAGAGAACTGAAGCTTTCTTT
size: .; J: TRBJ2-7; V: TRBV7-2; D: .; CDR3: CASSLGGVASYEQYF; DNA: TGTGCCAGCAGCTTAGGGGGGGTAGCCTCCTACGAGCAGTACTTC
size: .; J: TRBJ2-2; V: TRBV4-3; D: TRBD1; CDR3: CASSLRQGPYTGELFF; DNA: TGCGCCAGCAGCCTAAGACAGGGGCCGTACACCGGGGAGCTGTTTTTT
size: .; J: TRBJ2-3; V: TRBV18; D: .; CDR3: CASSPGLSTDTQYF; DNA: TGTGCCAGCTCACCAGGCCTCAGCACAGATACGCAGTATTTT
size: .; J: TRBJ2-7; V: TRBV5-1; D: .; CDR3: CASSLVGVMSYEQYF; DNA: TGCGCCAGCAGCTTGGTAGGGGTAATGTCCTACGAGCAGTACTTC
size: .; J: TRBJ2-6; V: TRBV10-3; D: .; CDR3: CAISDHTGSGANVLTF; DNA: TGTGCCATCAGTGACCACACAGGGTCTGGGGCCAACGTCCTGACTTTC
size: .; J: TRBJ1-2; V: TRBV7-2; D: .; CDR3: CASSLAAGAQGGYTF; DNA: TGTGCCAGCAGCTTAGCCGCAGGGGCTCAGGGAGGCTACACCTTC
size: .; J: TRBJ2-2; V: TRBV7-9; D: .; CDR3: CASSWSGNTGELFF; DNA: TGTGCCAGCAGCTGGAGCGGGAACACCGGGGAGCTGTTTTTT
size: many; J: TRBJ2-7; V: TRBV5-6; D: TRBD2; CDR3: CASSFGLAGSSYEQYF; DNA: TGTGCCAGCAGCTTTGGACTAGCGGGGAGCTCCTACGAGCAGTACTTC
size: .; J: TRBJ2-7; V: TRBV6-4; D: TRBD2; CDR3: CASTLGGYEQYF; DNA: TGTGCCAGCACCCTGGGGGGGTACGAGCAGTACTTC
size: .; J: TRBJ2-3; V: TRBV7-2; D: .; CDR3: CASSPGPTDTQYF; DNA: TGTGCCAGCAGCCCTGGGCCCACGGATACGCAGTATTTT
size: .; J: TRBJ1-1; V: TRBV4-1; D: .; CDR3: CASSQTQTQNTEAFF; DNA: TGCGCCAGCAGCCAAACACAGACCCAGAACACTGAAGCTTTCTTT
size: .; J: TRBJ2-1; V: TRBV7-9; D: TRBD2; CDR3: CASSFGSGRAVVEQFF; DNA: TGTGCCAGCAGCTTTGGTAGCGGGAGGGCCGTGGTTGAGCAGTTCTTC
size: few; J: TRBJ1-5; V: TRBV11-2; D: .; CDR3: CASSQNSNQPQHF; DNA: TGTGCCAGCAGCCAAAATAGCAATCAGCCCCAGCATTTT
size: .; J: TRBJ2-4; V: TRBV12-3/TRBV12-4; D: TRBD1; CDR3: CASSRTGSNIQYF; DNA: TGTGCCAGCAGTAGGACAGGGTCGAACATTCAGTACTTC
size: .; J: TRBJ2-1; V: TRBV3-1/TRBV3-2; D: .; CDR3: CASSWLANEQFF; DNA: TGTGCCAGCAGTTGGCTAGCAAATGAGCAGTTCTTC